The 5 T cell receptor beta chains reported below all come from one sample, sequenced in a study of T cells in Graves' hyperthyroidism and ophthalmopathy. Amplified regions were TCR beta CDR3 sequences from RNA transcripts. HTBI primers drove first-round RT-PCR of the TCR CDR3. TCRdb recomputed calls from the multiplex PCR reads with MiXCR, one row per CDR3 protein. The sample includes about 380,000 distinct CDR3 sequences, approximately 17% of them seen just once. Material for sequencing was blood. These receptors came from a man younger than 35 with Graves' ophthalmopathy.

This clonotype was counted ten times or more. This chain connects TRBV5-6 to TRBJ2-7; 7 bases align to TRBD1. Germline trimming cut 1 base from V and 5 bases from J; bases unmatched to any gene: 12. There are 16 residues in the CDR3. In germline, CDR1 is SGHDT, CDR2 YYEEEE. The DNA for the CDR3 is TGTGCCAGCAGCTTGTATACGGGGACAGTCGTCCACGAGCAGTACTTC. Translation gives CASSLYTGTVVHEQYF.

This clonotype was recorded at least ten times. This sequence joins TRBV20-1 and TRBJ1-1; D call uncertain. Germline V gene sequence: CDR1 DFQATT, CDR2 SNEGSKA (reference sequence). The CDR3 length is 16 residues. Trimming took off 3 bases at V and 0 bases at J, with 17 bases between the two ends. CDR3 sequence (DNA): TGCAGTGCTAGGCGTGGGATTAAGGGATTGAACACTGAAGCTTTCTTT. Translated, it gives CSARRGIKGLNTEAFF.

In this sample, this clonotype turned up many times. The rearrangement uses TRBV27 and TRBJ1-2; D call uncertain. The V gene's germline CDR1 is MNHEY and CDR2 SMNVEV (reference sequence). This CDR3 has 12 residues. Trimming stripped 7 bases from V and 8 bases from J, with 14 bases between. CDR3 nucleotides: TGTGCCAGCACCACCCGGGGAGGAGGCTACACCTTC. Translated: CASTTRGGGYTF.

This chain links TRBV6-1 with TRBJ1-6; D is uncertain. This CDR3 contains 16 residues. Germline V lookup: CDR1 MNHNS, CDR2 SASEGT. V gave up 2 bases and J gave up 9 bases, with 17 bases separating them. CDR3 amino acids: CASSELGPRSGSPLHF. The DNA for the CDR3 is TGTGCCAGCAGTGAACTTGGGCCCAGGAGTGGTTCACCCCTCCACTTT.

The CDR3 reads CATGTEYGYTF. CDR3 coding DNA: TGTGCCACCGGGACAGAATATGGCTACACCTTC. The chain joins TRBV6-1 to TRBJ1-2; 7 bases line up with TRBD1. The V gene end was trimmed by 10 bases and the J gene end by 5 bases; junction bases not matched to a gene: 4. Germline V gene sequence: CDR1 MNHNS, CDR2 SASEGT. The CDR3 sequence is 11 residues long.